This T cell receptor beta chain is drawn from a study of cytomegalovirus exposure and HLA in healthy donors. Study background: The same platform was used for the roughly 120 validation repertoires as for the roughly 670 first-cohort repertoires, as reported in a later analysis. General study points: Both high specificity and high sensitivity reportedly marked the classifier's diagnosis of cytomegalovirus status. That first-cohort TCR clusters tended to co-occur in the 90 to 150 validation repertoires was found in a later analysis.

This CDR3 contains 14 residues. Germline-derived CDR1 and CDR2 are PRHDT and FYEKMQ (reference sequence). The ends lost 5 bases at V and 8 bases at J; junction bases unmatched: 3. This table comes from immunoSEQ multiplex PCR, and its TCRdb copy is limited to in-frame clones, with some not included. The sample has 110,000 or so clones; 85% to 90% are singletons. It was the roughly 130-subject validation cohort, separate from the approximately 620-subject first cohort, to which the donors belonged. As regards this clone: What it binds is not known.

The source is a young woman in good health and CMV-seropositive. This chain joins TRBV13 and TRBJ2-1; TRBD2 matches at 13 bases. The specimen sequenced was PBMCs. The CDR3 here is CASSRGLAGYEQFF. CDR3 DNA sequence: TGTGCCAGCAGCAGGGGACTAGCGGGGTATGAGCAGTTCTTC.